The clone carrying this TCR beta chain was recorded at least ten times. What it recognizes is unknown. Assembly of TCR beta libraries relied on iRepertoire HTBI primers together with Arm-PCR of CDR3 regions. TCRdb used MiXCR to reprocess the multiplex PCR reads, holding one entry per CDR3 protein. The sample includes 450,000 to 650,000 distinct CDR3 sequences, roughly 16% of them seen just once. Time point specified: newly diagnosed GD, antithyroid drugs for less than 3 months. The TCR library used RNA extracted from PBMCs. The source of the sample is a study of regulatory T cells in long-lasting Graves disease. General study results and limits: Investigators studied peripheral blood only, not thyroid tissue. Gene preferences differed: TRBV28, TRBJ1-2, TRBJ2-5 in persistent cases.

Between the trimmed V and J ends, which lost 3 bases and 2 bases, there was a span of 11 bases. This CDR3 has 14 amino acids. Per germline, CDR1 KGHSH and CDR2 LQKENI. The data were also submitted as part of a second study, on T cells in Graves' hyperthyroidism and ophthalmopathy. This second report adds: Initially, a first-round RT-PCR of the TCR CDR3 employed the HTBI primer set.

The TCR originated in a woman in her forties or fifties with Graves disease. The specimen comprised peripheral blood mononuclear cells (PBMCs), sampled at new diagnosis, from a patient treated with antithyroid drugs. This rearrangement joins TRBV18 to TRBJ2-7; D ambiguous. The CDR3 protein is CASSPATGPYEQYF. The DNA of the CDR3 is TGTGCCAGCTCACCTGCAACCGGGCCCTACGAGCAGTACTTC.